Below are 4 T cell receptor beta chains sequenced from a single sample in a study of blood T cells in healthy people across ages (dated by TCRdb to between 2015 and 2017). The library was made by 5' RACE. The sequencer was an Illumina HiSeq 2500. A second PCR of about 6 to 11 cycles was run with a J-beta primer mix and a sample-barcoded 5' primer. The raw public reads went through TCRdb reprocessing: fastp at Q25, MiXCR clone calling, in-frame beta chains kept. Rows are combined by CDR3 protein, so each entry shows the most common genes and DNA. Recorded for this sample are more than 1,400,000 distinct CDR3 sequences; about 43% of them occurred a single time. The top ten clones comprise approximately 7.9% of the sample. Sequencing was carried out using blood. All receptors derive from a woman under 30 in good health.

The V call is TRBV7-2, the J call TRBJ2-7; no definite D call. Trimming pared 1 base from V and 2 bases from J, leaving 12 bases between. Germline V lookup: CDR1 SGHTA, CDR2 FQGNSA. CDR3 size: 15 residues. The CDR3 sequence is CASSLEFTVTYEQYF. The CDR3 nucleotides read TGTGCCAGCAGCTTAGAGTTCACTGTGACCTACGAGCAGTACTTC.

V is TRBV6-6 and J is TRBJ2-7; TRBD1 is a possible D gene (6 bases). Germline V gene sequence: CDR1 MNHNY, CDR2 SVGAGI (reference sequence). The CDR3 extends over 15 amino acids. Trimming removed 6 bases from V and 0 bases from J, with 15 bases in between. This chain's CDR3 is CASSHDRDTSYEQYF. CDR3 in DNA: TGTGCCAGCAGCCATGACCGGGACACCTCCTACGAGCAGTACTTC.

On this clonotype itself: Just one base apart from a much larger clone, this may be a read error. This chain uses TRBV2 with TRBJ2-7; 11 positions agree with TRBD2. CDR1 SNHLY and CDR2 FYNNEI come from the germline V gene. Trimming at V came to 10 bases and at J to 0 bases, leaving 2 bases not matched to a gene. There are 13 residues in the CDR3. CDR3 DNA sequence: TGTGCCATCACTAGCGGGAGCTCCTACGAGCAGTACTTC. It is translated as CAITSGSSYEQYF.

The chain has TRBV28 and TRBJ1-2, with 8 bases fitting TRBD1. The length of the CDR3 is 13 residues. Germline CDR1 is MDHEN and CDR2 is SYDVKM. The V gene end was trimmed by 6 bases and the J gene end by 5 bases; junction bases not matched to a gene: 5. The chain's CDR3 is CASSQGQEYGYTF. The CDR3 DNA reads TGTGCCAGCAGCCAGGGACAGGAATATGGCTACACCTTC.